The 16 T cell receptor beta chains listed next were all sequenced from one sample in a study of CD8+CD57+ T cells in acquired aplastic anemia. For CDR3 and TCR beta VDJ profiling, genomic DNA was the template used. One entry per CDR3 protein, called by TCRdb with MiXCR from the reads. The sample has roughly 220,000 distinct CDR3 sequences; over 55% are singletons. CD8+CD57+ cell expansion had been shown by flow cytometry in patients chosen for sequencing. The sample consisted of sorted CD4+, CD8+, or CD8+CD57+ T cells (not recorded which) from PBMCs. The receptors originated from a human donor with aplastic anemia.

This clonotype was observed a single time. CDR3: CASSSGPGTAYNEQFF. CDR3 DNA: TGTGCCAGCAGCTCCGGGCCCGGGACTGCCTACAATGAGCAGTTCTTC. The V and J genes are TRBV7-2 and TRBJ2-1; the D gene is possibly TRBD2 (6 bases). Between the trimmed V and J ends, which lost 4 bases and 2 bases, there was a span of 15 bases. From germline, CDR1 is SGHTA and CDR2 FQGNSA. This CDR3 comprises 16 residues. The full variable domain, in which reference TRBV7-2 and TRBJ2-1 provide the parts outside the CDR3, is GAGVSQSPSNKVTEKGKDVELRCDPISGHTALYWYRQSLGQGLEFLIYFQGNSAPDKSGLPSDRFSAERTGGSVSTLTIQRTQQEDSAVYLCASSSGPGTAYNEQFFGPGTRLTVL.

The chain has TRBV20-1 and TRBJ2-7, with D perhaps matching TRBD1 (6 bases). V lost 3 bases and J lost 5, with 14 bases in between. The CDR3 length is 13 residues. Germline V lookup: CDR1 DFQATT, CDR2 SNEGSKA (reference sequence). The CDR3 loop reads CSASRGIRNEQYF. CDR3 DNA sequence: TGCAGTGCTAGTAGGGGGATAAGAAACGAGCAGTACTTC.

The chain recombines TRBV24-1 with TRBJ2-3; TRBD2 might be the D (7 bases). Trimming shortened V by 6 bases and J by 9 bases, and 18 bases separated the two germline ends. CDR3 size: 14 residues. Germline lookup yields CDR1 KGHDR and CDR2 SFDVKD. CDR3 nucleotides: TGTGCCACCAGTCAAGTACAGGGAGGGCAAACGCAGTATTTT. This gives the protein CATSQVQGGQTQYF.

This clonotype was found once. The V and J genes are TRBV11-2 and TRBJ2-3; TRBD2 agrees at 13 bases. The J segment lost 4 bases and the V segment lost 5 bases, leaving 12 bases of the junction unmatched. The CDR3 is 18 amino acids. Germline-derived CDR1 and CDR2 are SGHAT and FQNNGV. CDR3 sequence reads: CASSALGLAGVSPDTQYF. CDR3 nucleotides: TGTGCCAGCAGCGCCCTCGGACTAGCGGGAGTGAGTCCAGATACGCAGTATTTT.

The V call is TRBV13, the J call TRBJ2-2, with no clear D. The ends were cut back, 5 bases at V and 3 bases at J, with 10 bases in the middle. The CDR3 consists of 14 residues. CDR1 and CDR2 (germline): PRHDT, FYEKMQ (reference sequence). The CDR3 loop reads CASSQNSYTGELFF. The CDR3 DNA reads TGTGCCAGCAGCCAAAACTCTTACACCGGGGAGCTGTTTTTT.

This clonotype was seen once. The V gene is TRBV19, the J gene TRBJ1-1; TRBD1 matches 9 bases. V gave up 5 bases and J gave up 11 bases; unmatched junction bases: 9. This CDR3 region has 13 residues. Looked up from germline, CDR1 is LNHDA and CDR2 is SQIVND (reference sequence). CDR3 nucleotide sequence: TGTGCCAGTAGTGAACAGGGGGCGAATCGGGCTTTCTTT. Residues: CASSEQGANRAFF.

The chain combines TRBV10-3 with TRBJ2-5; TRBD2 matches 10 bases. The CDR3 is 15 residues long. J gave up 1 base and V 9 bases, and 8 bases lay outside the gene matches. CDR1 is ENHRY, CDR2 SYGVKD, per germline. The CDR3 nucleotides are TGTGCCATAAAACAGACTAGCGGGTTCCAAGAGACCCAGTACTTC. Translated, it gives CAIKQTSGFQETQYF.

The chain uses TRBV6-5 and TRBJ1-5; D remains ambiguous. CDR1 is MNHEY and CDR2 is SVGAGI in the germline V gene. This CDR3 spans 12 amino acids. The ends were cut back, 6 bases at V and 5 bases at J, with 8 bases in the middle. The CDR3 nucleotides are TGTGCCAGCAGGGGCGCTGATCAGCCCCAGCATTTT. Protein sequence: CASRGADQPQHF.

CDR3 bases: TGTGCCACCAGCAGAGATATGAGGGATTCACCCCTCCACTTT. It codes for CATSRDMRDSPLHF. The rearrangement uses TRBV15 and TRBJ1-6; D gene unclear. Germline V gene lookup returns CDR1 LNHNV and CDR2 YYDKDF (reference sequence). V shed 0 bases and J shed 8 bases, with 8 bases lying between them. The CDR3 is 14 amino acids. Combining the CDR3 with reference TRBV15 and TRBJ1-6 gives the whole variable domain DAMVIQNPRYQVTQFGKPVTLSCSQTLNHNVMYWYQQKSSQAPKLLFHYYDKDFNNEADTPDNFQSRRPNTSFCFLDIRSPGLGDTAMYLCATSRDMRDSPLHFGNGTRLTVT.

This clonotype was counted between two and nine times. The gene calls are TRBV7-3 and TRBJ2-7; the D gene is possibly TRBD1 (6 bases). The CDR3 is made up of 12 amino acids. Looked up from germline, CDR1 is SGHTA and CDR2 is FQGTGA. V was cut by 5 bases and J by 4 bases, with 9 bases left in between. DNA for the CDR3: TGTGCCAGCAGCCTTGGACAGTACGAGCAGTACTTC. This encodes CASSLGQYEQYF.

The J gene is TRBJ1-2, the V gene TRBV14; D is perhaps TRBD1 (6 bases). With 0 bases removed from V and 7 bases from J, the gap between germline ends came to 9 bases. Per the germline V gene, CDR1 is SGHDN and CDR2 is FVKESK. The CDR3 sequence is 13 residues long. The CDR3 DNA reads TGTGCCAGCAGCCAAGACAGGGGTCGTGGCTACACCTTC. Amino acid sequence: CASSQDRGRGYTF.

V gene TRBV7-3 combines with J gene TRBJ2-2, with D tentatively TRBD1 (6 bases). Per the germline V gene, CDR1 is SGHTA and CDR2 is FQGTGA. The V gene lost 5 bases and the J gene lost 6 bases, with 13 bases spanning the gap. This CDR3 spans 14 amino acids. The CDR3: CASSPGAKPGELFF. CDR3 sequence (DNA): TGTGCCAGCAGCCCAGGGGCCAAGCCCGGGGAGCTGTTTTTT. Based on the CDR3 plus reference TRBV7-3 and TRBJ2-2, the full variable domain is GAGVSQTPSNKVTEKGKYVELRCDPISGHTALYWYRQSLGQGPEFLIYFQGTGAADDSGLPNDRFFAVRPEGSVSTLKIQRTERGDSAVYLCASSPGAKPGELFFGEGSRLTVL.

This clonotype was seen more than once but under ten times. The V call is TRBV20-1, the J call TRBJ1-1, with D tentatively TRBD1 (6 bases). This CDR3 contains 13 residues. V was shortened by 6 bases and J by 4 bases, with 15 bases between the two germline ends. Germline lookup yields CDR1 DFQATT and CDR2 SNEGSKA (reference sequence). The CDR3 sequence: CSAAHRVFTEAFF. CDR3 in DNA: TGCAGTGCGGCACACAGGGTGTTCACTGAAGCTTTCTTT.

The rearrangement uses TRBV7-6 and TRBJ2-5, with TRBD2 identical over 15 bases. Germline V gene data show CDR1 as SGHVS and CDR2 as FNYEAQ. J was trimmed by 2 bases and V by 0 bases; bases with no gene match: 4. This CDR3 contains 18 residues. CDR3 nucleotide sequence: TGTGCCAGCAGCTTAGCCACGGGGACTAGCGGGGGGCAAGAGACCCAGTACTTC. This sequence encodes CASSLATGTSGGQETQYF.

The DNA for the CDR3 is TGCAGTGCACGAGCGGGAGGAAACTCCTACGAGCAGTACTTC. Its translation is CSARAGGNSYEQYF. The chain is built from TRBV20-1 and TRBJ2-7; 9 positions match TRBD2. V shed 6 bases and J 0 bases; nucleotides not matched to a gene: 6. The CDR3 sequence is 14 residues long. CDR1 and CDR2 (germline): DFQATT, SNEGSKA (reference sequence).

The J gene is TRBJ2-1, the V gene TRBV20-1; 15 bases align to TRBD2. CDR3 length: 16 residues. After removal of 2 bases from V and 8 bases from J, the junction contained 7 bases not matched to a gene. Germline lookup yields CDR1 DFQATT and CDR2 SNEGSKA (reference sequence). CDR3 residues: CSARLWTSGRVDEQFF. The DNA of the CDR3 is TGCAGTGCTAGACTCTGGACTAGCGGGAGGGTCGATGAGCAGTTCTTC.